This TCR beta chain was obtained from a study of Ad26.COV2.S vaccination and SARS-CoV-2 variants. Treatment given: around 19 received Ad26.COV2.S at low or high dose, single or two shots; about 5 received placebo; per-sample allocation not given. The study sampled participants on day 63 after the first vaccine or placebo injection. Deletions cut 0 bases from V and 1 base from J, with 6 bases between. Germline-derived CDR1 and CDR2 are GTSNPN and SVGIG (reference sequence). The CDR3 spans 13 residues. TCRdb keeps only in-frame clones here, not all; method: immunoSEQ multiplex PCR. The data show roughly 350,000 clones, 88% seen once.

The receptor was derived from a person between 18 and 65 years old who received the Ad26.COV2.S COVID-19 vaccine or a placebo. The input for sequencing was peripheral blood, taken in a trial of Ad26.COV2.S vaccine versus placebo. V is TRBV30 and J is TRBJ1-2; no reliable D call. The CDR3 region is CAWSVKVNYGYTF. The CDR3 DNA sequence: TGTGCCTGGAGTGTCAAGGTTAACTATGGCTACACCTTC.